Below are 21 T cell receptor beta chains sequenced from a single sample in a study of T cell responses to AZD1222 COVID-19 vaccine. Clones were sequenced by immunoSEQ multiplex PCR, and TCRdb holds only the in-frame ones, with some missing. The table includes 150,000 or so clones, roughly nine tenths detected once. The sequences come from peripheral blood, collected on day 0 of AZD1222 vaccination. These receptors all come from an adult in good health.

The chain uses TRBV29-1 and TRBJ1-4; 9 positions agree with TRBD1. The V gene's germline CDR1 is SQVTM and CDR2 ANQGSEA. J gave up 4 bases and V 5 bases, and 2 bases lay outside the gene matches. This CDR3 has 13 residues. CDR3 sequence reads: CSVQDRGNEKLFF. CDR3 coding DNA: TGCAGCGTTCAGGACAGGGGTAATGAAAAACTGTTTTTT.

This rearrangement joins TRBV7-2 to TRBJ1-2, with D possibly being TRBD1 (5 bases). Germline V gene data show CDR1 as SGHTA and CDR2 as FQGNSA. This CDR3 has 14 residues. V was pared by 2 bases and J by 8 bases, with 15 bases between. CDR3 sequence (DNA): TGTGCCAGCAGCTTATTGGCAGGGAACTTAGGCTACACCTTC. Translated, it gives CASSLLAGNLGYTF.

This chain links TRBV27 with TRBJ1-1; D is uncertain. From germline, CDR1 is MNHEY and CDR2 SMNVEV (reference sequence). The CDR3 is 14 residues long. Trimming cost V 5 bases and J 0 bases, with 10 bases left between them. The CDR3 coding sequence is TGTGCCAGCAGTCCGCTTAATATGAACACTGAAGCTTTCTTT. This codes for CASSPLNMNTEAFF.

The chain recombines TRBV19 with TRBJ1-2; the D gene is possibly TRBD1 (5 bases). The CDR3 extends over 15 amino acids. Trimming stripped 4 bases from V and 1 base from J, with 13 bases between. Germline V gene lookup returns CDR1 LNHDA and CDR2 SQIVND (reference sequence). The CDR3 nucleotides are TGTGCCAGTAGTAGGGGACTCGGGGATAACTATGGCTACACCTTC. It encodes CASSRGLGDNYGYTF.

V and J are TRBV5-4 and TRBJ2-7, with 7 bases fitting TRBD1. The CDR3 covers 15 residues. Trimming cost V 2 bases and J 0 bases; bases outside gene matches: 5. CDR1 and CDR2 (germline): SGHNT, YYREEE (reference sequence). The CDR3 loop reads CASSLEGAHSYEQYF. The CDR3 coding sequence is TGTGCCAGCAGCTTAGAGGGGGCGCACTCCTACGAGCAGTACTTC.

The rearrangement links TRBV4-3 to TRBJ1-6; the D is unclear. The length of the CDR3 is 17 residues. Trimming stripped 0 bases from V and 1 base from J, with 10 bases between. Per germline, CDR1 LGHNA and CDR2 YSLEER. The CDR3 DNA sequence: TGCGCCAGCAGCCAAGAACGGGCCAGTTCCTATAATTCACCCCTCCACTTT. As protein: CASSQERASSYNSPLHF.

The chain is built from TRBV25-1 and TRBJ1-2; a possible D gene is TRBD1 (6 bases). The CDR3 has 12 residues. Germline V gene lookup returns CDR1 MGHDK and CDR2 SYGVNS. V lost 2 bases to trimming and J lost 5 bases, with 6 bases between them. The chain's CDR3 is CASSEQGYGYTF. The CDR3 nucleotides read TGTGCCAGCAGTGAACAGGGGTATGGCTACACCTTC.

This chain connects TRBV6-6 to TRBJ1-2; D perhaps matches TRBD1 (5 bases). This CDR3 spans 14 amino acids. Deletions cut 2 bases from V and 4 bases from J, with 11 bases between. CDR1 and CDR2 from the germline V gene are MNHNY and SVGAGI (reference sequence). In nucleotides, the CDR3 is TGTGCCAGCAGTTACGGGGGGGGTAGCTATGGCTACACCTTC. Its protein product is CASSYGGGSYGYTF.

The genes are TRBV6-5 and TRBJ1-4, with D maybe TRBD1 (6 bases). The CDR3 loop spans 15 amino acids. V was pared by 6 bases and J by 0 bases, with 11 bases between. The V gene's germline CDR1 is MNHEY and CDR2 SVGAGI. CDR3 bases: TGTGCCAGCAGCGCCCGGACAGCAACTAATGAAAAACTGTTTTTT. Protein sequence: CASSARTATNEKLFF.

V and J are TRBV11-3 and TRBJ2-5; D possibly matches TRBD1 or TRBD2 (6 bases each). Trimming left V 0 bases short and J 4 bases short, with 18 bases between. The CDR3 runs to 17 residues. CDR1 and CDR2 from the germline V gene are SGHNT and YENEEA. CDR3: CASSLEVSGARVETQYF. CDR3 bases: TGTGCCAGCAGCTTAGAGGTCTCGGGGGCGAGGGTAGAGACCCAGTACTTC.

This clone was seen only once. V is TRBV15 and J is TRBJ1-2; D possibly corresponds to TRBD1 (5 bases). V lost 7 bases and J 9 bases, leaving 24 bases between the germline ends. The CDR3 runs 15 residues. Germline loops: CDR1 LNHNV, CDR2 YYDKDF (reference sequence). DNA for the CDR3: TGTGCCACCAAAGGGGAGTACACGGCCCCTATCTGCTACACCTTC. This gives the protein CATKGEYTAPICYTF.

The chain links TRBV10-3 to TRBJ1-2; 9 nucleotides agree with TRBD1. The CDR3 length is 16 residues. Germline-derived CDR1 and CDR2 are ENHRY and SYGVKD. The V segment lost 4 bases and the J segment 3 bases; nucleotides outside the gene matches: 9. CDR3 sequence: CAISATVTGGDYGYTF. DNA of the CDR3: TGTGCCATCAGTGCGACGGTTACAGGGGGCGACTATGGCTACACCTTC.

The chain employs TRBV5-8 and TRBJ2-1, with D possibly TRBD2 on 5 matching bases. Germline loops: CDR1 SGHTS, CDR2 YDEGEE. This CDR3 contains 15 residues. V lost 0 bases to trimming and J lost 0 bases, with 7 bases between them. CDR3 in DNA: TGTGCCAGCAGCTTGGGTAGCGCCTCCTACAATGAGCAGTTCTTC. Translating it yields CASSLGSASYNEQFF.

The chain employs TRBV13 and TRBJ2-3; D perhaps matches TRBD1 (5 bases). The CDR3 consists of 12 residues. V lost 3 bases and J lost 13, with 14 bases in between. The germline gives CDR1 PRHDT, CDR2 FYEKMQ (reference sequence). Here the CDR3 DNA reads TGTGCCAGCAGCTTTGCACAGGCCGAGGAGTATTTT. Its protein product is CASSFAQAEEYF.

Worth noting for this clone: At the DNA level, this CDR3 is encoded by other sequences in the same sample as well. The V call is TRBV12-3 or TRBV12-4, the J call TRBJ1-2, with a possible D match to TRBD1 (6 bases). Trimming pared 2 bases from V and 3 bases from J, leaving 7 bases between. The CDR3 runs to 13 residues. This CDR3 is CASSLQGHYGYTF. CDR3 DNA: TGTGCCAGCAGTTTACAGGGGCACTATGGCTACACCTTC.

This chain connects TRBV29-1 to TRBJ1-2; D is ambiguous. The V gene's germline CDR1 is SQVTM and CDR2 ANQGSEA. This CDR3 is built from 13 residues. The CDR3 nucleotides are TGCGCCGGAAGGTTTTCAGTGAGCTATGGCTACACCTTC. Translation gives CAGRFSVSYGYTF.

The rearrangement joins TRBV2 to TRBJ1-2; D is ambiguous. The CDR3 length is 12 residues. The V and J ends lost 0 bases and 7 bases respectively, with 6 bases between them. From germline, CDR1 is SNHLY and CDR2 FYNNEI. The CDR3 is CASSEARSGYTF. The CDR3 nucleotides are TGTGCCAGCAGTGAAGCGCGAAGTGGCTACACCTTC.

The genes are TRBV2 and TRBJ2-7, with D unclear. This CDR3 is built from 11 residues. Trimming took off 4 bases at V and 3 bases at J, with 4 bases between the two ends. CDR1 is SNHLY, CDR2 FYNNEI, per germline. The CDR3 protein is CASSVRYEQYF. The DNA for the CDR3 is TGTGCCAGCAGTGTCCGCTACGAGCAGTACTTC. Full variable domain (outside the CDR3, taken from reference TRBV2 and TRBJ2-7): EPEVTQTPSHQVTQMGQEVILRCVPISNHLYFYWYRQILGQKVEFLVSFYNNEISEKSEIFDDQFSVERPDGSNFTLKIRSTKLEDSAMYFCASSVRYEQYFGPGTRLTVT.

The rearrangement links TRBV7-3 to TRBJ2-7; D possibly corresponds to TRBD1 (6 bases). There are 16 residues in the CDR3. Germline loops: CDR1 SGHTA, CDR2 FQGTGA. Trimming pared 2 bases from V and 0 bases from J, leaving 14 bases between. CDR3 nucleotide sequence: TGTGCCAGCAGCTTATTTTGGACAGCTAGCTCCTACGAGCAGTACTTC. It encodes CASSLFWTASSYEQYF. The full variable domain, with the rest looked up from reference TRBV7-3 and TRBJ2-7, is GAGVSQTPSNKVTEKGKYVELRCDPISGHTALYWYRQSLGQGPEFLIYFQGTGAADDSGLPNDRFFAVRPEGSVSTLKIQRTERGDSAVYLCASSLFWTASSYEQYFGPGTRLTVT.

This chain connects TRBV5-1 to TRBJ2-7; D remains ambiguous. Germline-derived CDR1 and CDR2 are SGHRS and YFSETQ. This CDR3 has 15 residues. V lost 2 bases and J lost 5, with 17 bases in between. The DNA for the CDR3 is TGCGCCAGCAGCTTCCCCCGCCCCACGAGGAACGAGCAGTACTTC. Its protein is CASSFPRPTRNEQYF.

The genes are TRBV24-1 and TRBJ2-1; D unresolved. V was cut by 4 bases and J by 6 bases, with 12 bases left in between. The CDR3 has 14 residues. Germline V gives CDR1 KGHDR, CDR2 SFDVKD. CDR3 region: CATSELAGGNEQFF. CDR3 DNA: TGTGCCACCAGTGAGTTGGCCGGCGGCAATGAGCAGTTCTTC.